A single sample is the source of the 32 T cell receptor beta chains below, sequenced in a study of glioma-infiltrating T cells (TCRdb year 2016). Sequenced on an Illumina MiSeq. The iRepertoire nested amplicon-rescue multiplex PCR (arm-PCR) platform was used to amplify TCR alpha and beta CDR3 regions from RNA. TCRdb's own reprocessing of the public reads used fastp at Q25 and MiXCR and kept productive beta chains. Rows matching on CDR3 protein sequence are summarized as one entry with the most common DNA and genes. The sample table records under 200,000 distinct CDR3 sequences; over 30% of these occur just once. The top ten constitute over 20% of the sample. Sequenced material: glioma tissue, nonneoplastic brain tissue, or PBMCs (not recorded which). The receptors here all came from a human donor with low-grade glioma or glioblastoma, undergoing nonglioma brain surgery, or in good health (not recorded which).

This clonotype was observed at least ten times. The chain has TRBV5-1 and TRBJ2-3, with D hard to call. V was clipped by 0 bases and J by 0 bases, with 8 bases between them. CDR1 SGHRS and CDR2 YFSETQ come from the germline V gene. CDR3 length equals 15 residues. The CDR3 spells CASSLGGISTDTQYF. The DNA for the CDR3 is TGCGCCAGCAGCTTGGGCGGTATCAGCACAGATACGCAGTATTTT.

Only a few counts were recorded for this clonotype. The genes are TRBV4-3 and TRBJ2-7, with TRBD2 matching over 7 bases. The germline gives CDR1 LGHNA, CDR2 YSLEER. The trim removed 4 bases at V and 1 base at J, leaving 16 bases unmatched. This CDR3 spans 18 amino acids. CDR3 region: CASSPGIDSGIISYEQYF. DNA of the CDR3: TGCGCCAGCAGCCCCGGAATCGACAGCGGGATAATTTCCTACGAGCAGTACTTC.

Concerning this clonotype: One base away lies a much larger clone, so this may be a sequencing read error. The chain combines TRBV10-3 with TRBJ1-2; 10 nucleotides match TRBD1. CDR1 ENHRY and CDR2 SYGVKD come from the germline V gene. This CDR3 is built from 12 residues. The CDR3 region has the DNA TGTGCCGTCAGTGATCGACAGGGGGCTGACACCTTC. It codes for CAVSDRQGADTF.

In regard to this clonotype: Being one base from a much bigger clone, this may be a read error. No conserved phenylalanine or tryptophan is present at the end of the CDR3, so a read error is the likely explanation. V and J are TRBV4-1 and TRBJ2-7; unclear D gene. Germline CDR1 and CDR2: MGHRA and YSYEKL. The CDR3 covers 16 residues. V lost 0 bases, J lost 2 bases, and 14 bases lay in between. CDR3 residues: CASSQDQRSPAYEQYS. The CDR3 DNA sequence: TGCGCCAGCAGCCAAGATCAGAGGTCCCCAGCCTACGAGCAGTACTCC.

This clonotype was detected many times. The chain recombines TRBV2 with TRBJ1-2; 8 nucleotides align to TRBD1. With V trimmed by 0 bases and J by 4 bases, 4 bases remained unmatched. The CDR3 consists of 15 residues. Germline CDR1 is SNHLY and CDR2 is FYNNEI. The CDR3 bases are TGTGCCAGCAGTGAAGCGCTGGACAGGGCCTATGGCTACACCTTC. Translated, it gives CASSEALDRAYGYTF.

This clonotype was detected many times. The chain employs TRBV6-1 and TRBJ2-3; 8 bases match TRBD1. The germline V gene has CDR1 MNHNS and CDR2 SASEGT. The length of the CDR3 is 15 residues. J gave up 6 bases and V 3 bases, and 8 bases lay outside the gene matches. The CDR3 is CASSELQGALDTQYF. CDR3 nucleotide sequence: TGTGCCAGCAGTGAGCTGCAGGGGGCTTTGGATACGCAGTATTTT.

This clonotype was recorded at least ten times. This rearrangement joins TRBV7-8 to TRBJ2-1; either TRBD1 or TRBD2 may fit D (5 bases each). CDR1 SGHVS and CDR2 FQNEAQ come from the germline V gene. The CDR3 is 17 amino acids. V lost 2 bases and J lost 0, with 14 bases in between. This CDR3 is CASSLLAGASSYNEQFF. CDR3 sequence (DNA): TGTGCCAGCAGCTTATTGGCCGGGGCGAGCTCCTACAATGAGCAGTTCTTC.

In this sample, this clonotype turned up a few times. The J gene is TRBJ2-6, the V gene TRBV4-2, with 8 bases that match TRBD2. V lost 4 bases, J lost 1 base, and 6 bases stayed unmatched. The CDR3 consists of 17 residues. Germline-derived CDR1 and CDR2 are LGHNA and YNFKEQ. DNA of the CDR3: TGTGCCAGCAGCCCATTAGCGGGAACGTCTGGGGCCAACGTCCTGACTTTC. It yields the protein CASSPLAGTSGANVLTF.

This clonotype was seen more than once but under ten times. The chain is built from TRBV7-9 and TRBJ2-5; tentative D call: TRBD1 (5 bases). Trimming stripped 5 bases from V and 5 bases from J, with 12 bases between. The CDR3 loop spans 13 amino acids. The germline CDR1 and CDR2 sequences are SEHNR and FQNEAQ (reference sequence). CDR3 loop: CASSPSGLETQYF. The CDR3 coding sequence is TGTGCCAGCAGCCCCTCAGGGCTGGAGACCCAGTACTTC.

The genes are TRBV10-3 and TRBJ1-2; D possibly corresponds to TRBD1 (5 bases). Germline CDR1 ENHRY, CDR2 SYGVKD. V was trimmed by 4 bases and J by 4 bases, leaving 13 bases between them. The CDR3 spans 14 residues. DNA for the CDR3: TGTGCCATCAGTGTCGGGGGAGCGGGCTATGGCTACACCTTC. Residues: CAISVGGAGYGYTF.

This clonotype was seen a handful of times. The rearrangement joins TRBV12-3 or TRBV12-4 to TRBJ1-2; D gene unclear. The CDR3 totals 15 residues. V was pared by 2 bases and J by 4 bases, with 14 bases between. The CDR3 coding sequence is TGTGCCAGCAGTTTATTCCCCGACTTAGGCTATGGCTACACCTTC. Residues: CASSLFPDLGYGYTF.

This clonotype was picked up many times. The CDR3 DNA reads TGTGCCAGCAGGCACGACAGTTCCGGGGAGCTGTTTTTT. The encoded protein is CASRHDSSGELFF. The rearrangement links TRBV28 to TRBJ2-2, with D perhaps matching TRBD1 (5 bases). Trimming took 6 bases from V and 6 from J, leaving 11 bases between them. Germline CDR1 and CDR2: MDHEN and SYDVKM. This CDR3 has 13 amino acids.

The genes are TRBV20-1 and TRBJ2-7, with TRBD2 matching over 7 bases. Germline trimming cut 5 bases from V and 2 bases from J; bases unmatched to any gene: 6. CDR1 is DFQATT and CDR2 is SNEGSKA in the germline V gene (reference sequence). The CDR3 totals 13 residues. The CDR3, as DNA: TGCAGTGCTGGAGCGCGGGAGACCTACGAGCAGTACTTC. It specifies CSAGARETYEQYF.

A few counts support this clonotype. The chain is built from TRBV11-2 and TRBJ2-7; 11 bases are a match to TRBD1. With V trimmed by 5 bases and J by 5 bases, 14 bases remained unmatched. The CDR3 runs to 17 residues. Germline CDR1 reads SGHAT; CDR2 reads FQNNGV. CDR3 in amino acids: CASSRIAGTGGFNEQYF. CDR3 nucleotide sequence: TGTGCCAGCAGCCGCATCGCCGGGACAGGGGGTTTCAACGAGCAGTACTTC.

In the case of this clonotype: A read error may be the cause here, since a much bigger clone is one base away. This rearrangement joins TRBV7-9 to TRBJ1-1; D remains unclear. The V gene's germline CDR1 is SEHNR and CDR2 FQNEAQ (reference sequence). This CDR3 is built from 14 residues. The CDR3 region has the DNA TGTGCCAGCAGCTTGGGTAAGGCGAACACTGAAGCTTTATTT. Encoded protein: CASSLGKANTEALF.

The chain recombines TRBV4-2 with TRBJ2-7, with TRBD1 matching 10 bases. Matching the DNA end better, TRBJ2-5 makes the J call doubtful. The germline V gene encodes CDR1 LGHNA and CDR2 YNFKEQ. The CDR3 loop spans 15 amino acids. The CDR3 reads CASSQDGTGEETQYF. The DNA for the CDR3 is TGTGCCAGCAGCCAAGACGGGACAGGGGAAGAGACCCAGTACTTC.

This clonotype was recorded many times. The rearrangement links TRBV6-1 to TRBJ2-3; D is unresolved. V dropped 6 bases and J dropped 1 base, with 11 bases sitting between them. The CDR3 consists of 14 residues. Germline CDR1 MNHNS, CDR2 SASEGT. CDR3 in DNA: TGTGCCAGCAGATCGGTACCGGGCACAGATACGCAGTATTTT. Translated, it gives CASRSVPGTDTQYF.

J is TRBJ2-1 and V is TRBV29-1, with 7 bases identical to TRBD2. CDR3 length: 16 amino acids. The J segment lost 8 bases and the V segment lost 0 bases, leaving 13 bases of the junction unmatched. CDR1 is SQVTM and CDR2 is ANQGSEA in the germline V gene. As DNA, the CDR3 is TGCAGCGTTGAAGATCGAGGGGAGGGGCCCTCCTATGAGCAGTTCTTC. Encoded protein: CSVEDRGEGPSYEQFF.

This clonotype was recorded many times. CDR3 sequence: CASSELADNEQFF. DNA of the CDR3: TGTGCCAGCAGCGAACTAGCGGACAATGAGCAGTTCTTC. The chain uses TRBV7-3 and TRBJ2-1; TRBD2 agrees at 8 bases. There are 13 residues in the CDR3. Germline V gives CDR1 SGHTA, CDR2 FQGTGA. V was pared by 5 bases and J by 5 bases, with 2 bases of the junction left unmatched.

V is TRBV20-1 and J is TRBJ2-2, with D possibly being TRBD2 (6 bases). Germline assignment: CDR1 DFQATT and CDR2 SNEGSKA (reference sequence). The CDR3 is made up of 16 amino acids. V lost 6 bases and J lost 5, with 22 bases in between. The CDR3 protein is CSAPSFRGSGTGELFF. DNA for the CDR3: TGCAGTGCGCCCTCCTTTCGGGGGAGCGGGACCGGGGAGCTGTTTTTT.

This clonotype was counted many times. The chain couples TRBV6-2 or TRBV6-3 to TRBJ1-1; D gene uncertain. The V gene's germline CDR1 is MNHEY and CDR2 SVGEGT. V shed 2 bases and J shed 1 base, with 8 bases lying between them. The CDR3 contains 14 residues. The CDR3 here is CASSYVMANTEAFF. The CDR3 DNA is TGTGCCAGCAGTTACGTGATGGCGAACACTGAAGCTTTCTTT.

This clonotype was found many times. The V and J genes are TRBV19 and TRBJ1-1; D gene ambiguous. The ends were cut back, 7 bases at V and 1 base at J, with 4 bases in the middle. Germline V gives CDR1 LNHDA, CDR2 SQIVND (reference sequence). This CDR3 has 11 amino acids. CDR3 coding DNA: TGTGCCAGTAAAGCGAACACTGAAGCTTTCTTT. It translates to CASKANTEAFF.

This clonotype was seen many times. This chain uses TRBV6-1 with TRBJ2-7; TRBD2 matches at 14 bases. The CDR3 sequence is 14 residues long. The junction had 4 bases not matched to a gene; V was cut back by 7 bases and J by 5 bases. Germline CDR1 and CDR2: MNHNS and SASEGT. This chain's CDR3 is CASKGTSGRNEQYF. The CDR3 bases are TGTGCCAGCAAAGGGACTAGCGGGAGAAACGAGCAGTACTTC.

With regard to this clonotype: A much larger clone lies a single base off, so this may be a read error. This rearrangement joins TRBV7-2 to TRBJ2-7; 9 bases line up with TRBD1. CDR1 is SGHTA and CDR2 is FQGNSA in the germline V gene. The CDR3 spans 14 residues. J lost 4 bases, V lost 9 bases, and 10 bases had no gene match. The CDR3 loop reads CARSPGGQGYEQYF. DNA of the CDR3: TGTGCCAGAAGCCCTGGGGGACAGGGATACGAGCAGTACTTC.

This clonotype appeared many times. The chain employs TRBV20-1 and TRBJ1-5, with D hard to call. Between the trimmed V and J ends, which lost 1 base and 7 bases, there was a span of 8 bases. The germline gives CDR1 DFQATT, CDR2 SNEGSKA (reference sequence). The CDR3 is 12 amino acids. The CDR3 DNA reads TGCAGTGCTAGAGGGGGTTGGCAGCCCCAGCATTTT. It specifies CSARGGWQPQHF.

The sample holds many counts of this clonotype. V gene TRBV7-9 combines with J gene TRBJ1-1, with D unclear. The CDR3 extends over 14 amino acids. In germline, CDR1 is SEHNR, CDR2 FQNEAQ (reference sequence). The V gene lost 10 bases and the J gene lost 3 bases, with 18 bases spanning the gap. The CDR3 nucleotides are TGTGCCACCCAGAGCGTAGGATTCGACACTGAAGCTTTCTTT. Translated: CATQSVGFDTEAFF.

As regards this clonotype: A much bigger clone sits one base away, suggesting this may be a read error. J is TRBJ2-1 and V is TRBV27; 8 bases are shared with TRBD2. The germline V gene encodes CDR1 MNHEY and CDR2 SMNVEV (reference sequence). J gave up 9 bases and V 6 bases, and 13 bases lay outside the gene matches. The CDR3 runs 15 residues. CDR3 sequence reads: CASSSREGQRVEQFF. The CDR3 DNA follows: TGTGCCAGCAGCTCACGGGAGGGCCAGAGGGTTGAGCAGTTCTTC.

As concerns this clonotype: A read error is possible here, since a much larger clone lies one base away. The CDR3 reads CASSIYQQRPLHF. The DNA for the CDR3 is TGTGCCAGTAGTATATATCAGCAGAGACCCCTCCACTTT. The gene calls are TRBV19 and TRBJ1-6; D gene ambiguous. The CDR3 sequence is 13 residues long. CDR1 and CDR2 from the germline V gene are LNHDA and SQIVND (reference sequence). V was pared by 2 bases and J by 12 bases, with 11 bases between.

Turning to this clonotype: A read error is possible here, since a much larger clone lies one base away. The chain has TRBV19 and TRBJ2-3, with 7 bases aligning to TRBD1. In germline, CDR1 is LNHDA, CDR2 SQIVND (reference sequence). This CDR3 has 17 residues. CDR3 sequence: CASSIDGDRKGTDMQYF. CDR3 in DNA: TGTGCCAGTAGTATAGACGGGGACAGAAAAGGCACAGATATGCAGTATTTT.

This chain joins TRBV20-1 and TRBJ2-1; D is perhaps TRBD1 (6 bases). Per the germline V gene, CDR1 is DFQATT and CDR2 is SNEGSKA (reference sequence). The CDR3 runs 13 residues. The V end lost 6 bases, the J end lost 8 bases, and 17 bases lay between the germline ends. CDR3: CSAPRDNSYEQFF. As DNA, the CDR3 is TGCAGTGCCCCCCGGGACAACTCCTATGAGCAGTTCTTC.

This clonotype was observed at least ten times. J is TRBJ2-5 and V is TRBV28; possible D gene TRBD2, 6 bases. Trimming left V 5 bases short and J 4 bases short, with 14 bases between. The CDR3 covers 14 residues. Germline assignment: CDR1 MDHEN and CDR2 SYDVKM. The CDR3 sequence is CASSQNLAPETQYF. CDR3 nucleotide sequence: TGTGCCAGCAGTCAAAATCTAGCGCCAGAGACCCAGTACTTC.

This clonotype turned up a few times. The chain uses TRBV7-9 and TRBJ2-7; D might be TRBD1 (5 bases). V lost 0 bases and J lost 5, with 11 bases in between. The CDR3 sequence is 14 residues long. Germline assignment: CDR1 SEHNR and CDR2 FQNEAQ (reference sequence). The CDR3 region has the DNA TGTGCCAGCAGCTTAGCGCAGGGCCCCCACGAGCAGTACTTC. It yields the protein CASSLAQGPHEQYF.